This T cell receptor beta chain was sequenced in a study of regulatory T cells in long-lasting Graves disease. Regarding the study as a whole: TCR diversity was lower in persistent Graves' patients (versus newly diagnosed ones). A greater number of public clonotypes (over 2,500) was shared by persistent patients than by new patients (over 900). It is possible that accuracy was reduced by the small size of the sample.

There are a few counts of this clonotype. Its antigen remains unidentified. Described time point: newly diagnosed GD, antithyroid drugs for less than 3 months. TCR sequences were obtained from RNA taken from PBMCs. Doctors identified Graves' disease using the American Thyroid Association guidelines. Construction of TCR beta libraries relied on iRepertoire HTBI primers and on Arm-PCR targeting CDR3 regions. From the multiplex PCR reads, TCRdb called clonotypes with MiXCR, one entry per CDR3 protein. The sample has more than 300,000 distinct CDR3 sequences; around 16% are singletons. V lost 1 base, J lost 3 bases, and 6 bases stayed unmatched. Germline-derived CDR1 and CDR2 are MGHRA and YSYEKL. This CDR3 contains 17 residues.

This chain connects TRBV4-1 to TRBJ2-1, with TRBD2 matching over 10 bases. The sample here was peripheral blood mononuclear cells (PBMCs), taken at new diagnosis, from a patient treated with antithyroid drugs. The sequence was obtained from a female donor with Graves disease. The CDR3 DNA reads TGCGCCAGCAGCCAAGGAGGGTCTAGCGGGGGCTACAATGAGCAGTTCTTC. The encoded protein is CASSQGGSSGGYNEQFF.